The 19 T cell receptor beta chains reported below all come from one sample, sequenced in a study of tumor-infiltrating lymphocytes in primary liver carcinoma. The roughly 20-34 mg bulk tissue piece was not sorted before simultaneous RNA and DNA extraction. Total RNA amounting to 500 ng was the source from which TCR beta cDNA was made with a constant-region primer. Researchers made the TCR beta libraries by running three nested multiplex PCR rounds with slightly modified ARM-PCR. It was with TRBV1-TRBV30 forward primers and a C-beta reverse primer that the first two PCR rounds were run, at roughly 10 cycles each. Each CDR3 protein gets one entry after TCRdb re-called the multiplex PCR reads with MiXCR. The sample holds about 74,000 distinct CDR3 sequences; 55% to 75% are singletons and the top ten take around a quarter. The material sequenced was liver tumor tissue from sampling region 4. Subset meaning: tumor region T4, right-lateral pole. The source of these receptors is a man between 40 and 49 years old with primary liver carcinoma and hepatitis B virus infection.

Remarks on this clonotype: One junction end disagrees with the germline gene, perhaps due to a read error. DNA for the CDR3: TGTGACAGCAGCTCTCAGAACTATGGCTATACCTTC. Translated, it gives CDSSSQNYGYTF. The chain joins TRBV6-5 to TRBJ1-2; no reliable D call. The CDR3 runs 12 residues. CDR1 and CDR2 (germline): MNHEY, SVGAGI.

In its sample, this clonotype is medium-sized. The V and J genes are TRBV11-3 and TRBJ2-1; TRBD2 matches at 10 bases. Unmatched junction bases numbered 9, after V lost 5 bases and J lost 2 bases. The CDR3 is 17 residues long. Germline lookup yields CDR1 SGHNT and CDR2 YENEEA. The DNA of the CDR3 is TGTGCCAGCAGCGGTGTTCTAGCGGGAGTGGCCTACAATGAGCAGTTCTTC. Its translation: CASSGVLAGVAYNEQFF.

This clonotype was observed a single time. A single base separates this from a much larger clone, so it may be a read error. The chain combines TRBV7-8 with TRBJ1-5; no reliable D call. Germline V CDR1 and CDR2: SGHVS, FQNEAQ. There are 17 residues in the CDR3. V lost 6 bases, J lost 0 bases, and 18 bases lay in between. CDR3 amino acids: CASSSKWVGLSNQPQHF. Here the CDR3 DNA reads TGTGCCAGCAGTTCCAAATGGGTGGGCCTTAGCAATCAGCCCCAGCATTTT.

The table lists this clonotype with a few counts. A read error may produce the germline difference seen at one junction end. The genes are TRBV6-5 and TRBJ2-1; 11 bases are a match to TRBD2. The germline CDR1 and CDR2 sequences are MNHEY and SVGAGI. The CDR3 is 16 amino acids. Here the CDR3 DNA reads TGTGTCAGCAGTTACAATCCGCTAGCGGGAGGCAATGAGCAGTTCTTC. Its protein product is CVSSYNPLAGGNEQFF.

As concerns this clonotype: The DNA is omitted, as the CDR3 cannot be located on it reliably, and the CDR3 follows TCRdb's listing. The chain uses TRBV29-1 and TRBJ2-7; TRBD1 is the table's D call and was not checked against the DNA. 12 amino acids form the CDR3, both terminal residues included. CDR1 is SQVTM, CDR2 ANQGSEA, per germline. CDR3: CSVGQGAYEQHF.

Only a few counts were recorded for this clonotype. Just one base apart from a much larger clone, this may be a read error. This chain connects TRBV10-3 to TRBJ1-1; D possibly corresponds to TRBD1 (5 bases). Trimming shortened V by 10 bases and J by 1 base, and 13 bases separated the two germline ends. Germline CDR1 ENHRY, CDR2 SYGVKD. This CDR3 is built from 13 residues. The CDR3 sequence: CATSPTGNTEAFF. Here the CDR3 DNA reads TGTGCCACCAGCCCCACAGGGAACACTGAAGCTTTCTTT.

The table lists this clonotype with many counts. This chain uses TRBV6-5 with TRBJ2-5, with D uncertain. CDR1 and CDR2 (germline): MNHEY, SVGAGI. The CDR3 runs 12 residues. Trimming left V 7 bases short and J 2 bases short, with 8 bases between. In nucleotides, the CDR3 is TGTGCCAGCACGGACCTACAAGAGACCCAGTACTTC. Translating it yields CASTDLQETQYF.

This clonotype was recorded at least ten times. The chain carries TRBV4-2 and TRBJ2-5; 8 nucleotides line up with TRBD1. Trimming at V came to 0 bases and at J to 6 bases, leaving 6 bases not matched to a gene. Germline V CDR1 and CDR2: LGHNA, YNFKEQ. The CDR3 is 15 residues long. CDR3 coding DNA: TGTGCCAGCAGCCAAGACGGACAGGGCGGGCAGACCCAGTACTTC. It encodes CASSQDGQGGQTQYF.

A remark on this clonotype: A read error may account for a junction end that differs from germline. The V gene is TRBV25-1, the J gene TRBJ1-1; D possibly corresponds to TRBD1 (6 bases). CDR3 size: 11 residues. CDR1 is MGHDK and CDR2 is SYGVNS in the germline V gene. DNA for the CDR3: TGTGCCACGCGGTGGGACACTGAAGCTATCTTT. Protein product: CATRWDTEAIF.

The V gene is TRBV6-5, the J gene TRBJ2-6; D gene ambiguous. Deletions cut 7 bases from V and 1 base from J, with 11 bases between. This CDR3 contains 15 residues. The germline V gene has CDR1 MNHEY and CDR2 SVGAGI. CDR3 sequence (DNA): TGTGCCAGCACCAACTGTCGTTCTGGGGCCAACGTCCTGACTTTC. Translation gives CASTNCRSGANVLTF.

On this clonotype itself: The junction departs from germline at one end; a sequencing error may be responsible. This chain uses TRBV12-3 or TRBV12-4 with TRBJ2-7, with D perhaps TRBD2 (5 bases). The CDR3 sequence is 14 residues long. The CDR3 DNA is TGTGCCAGTAGTTTAGGTGCGGGCTCCTACGAGCAGTACTTC. This sequence encodes CASSLGAGSYEQYF.

For this clonotype: The conserved phenylalanine or tryptophan is not found at the CDR3 terminus, so this likely reflects a read error. The DNA is left out, because the CDR3 cannot be placed on it with certainty; the CDR3 is given as TCRdb lists it. CDR3 residues: CASSQERDRRYEHYI. The V gene is TRBV4-1, the J gene TRBJ2-7; the table's D call, TRBD1, was not checked against the DNA. The CDR3 is 15 residues long, ends included. The germline V gene encodes CDR1 MGHRA and CDR2 YSYEKL.

On this clonotype: This is likely a read error, given that the CDR3 carries no conserved phenylalanine or tryptophan at its end. This rearrangement joins TRBV6-5 to TRBJ2-5; 7 bases are a match to TRBD2. CDR3 length: 14 residues. The V gene's germline CDR1 is MNHEY and CDR2 SVGAGI. CDR3 nucleotide sequence: TGTGCCAGCAGTCAAGCGGGATCTTGGGAGATCCAGTACTTA. Protein: CASSQAGSWEIQYL.

As to this clonotype: One junction end does not reproduce the germline sequence, and a read error may be involved. The chain uses TRBV6-1 and TRBJ2-6, with TRBD1 matching 8 bases. The CDR3 runs 17 residues. The germline V gene has CDR1 MNHNS and CDR2 SASEGT. CDR3 sequence (DNA): TGTGTCAGCATCCTGGGACAGGACCGCTCTGGGGCCAACGTCCTGACTTTC. It is translated as CVSILGQDRSGANVLTF.

The J gene is TRBJ1-5, the V gene TRBV6-1; maybe TRBD1 (6 bases). The CDR3 extends over 15 amino acids. The germline CDR1 and CDR2 sequences are MNHNS and SASEGT. V was clipped by 3 bases and J by 5 bases, with 14 bases between them. DNA of the CDR3: TGTGCCAGCAGTGACGGGATAAGGGGGTATCAGCCCCAGCATTTT. Its protein is CASSDGIRGYQPQHF.

The chain employs TRBV2 and TRBJ2-3; D call uncertain. Germline V CDR1 and CDR2: SNHLY, FYNNEI. CDR3 length: 13 amino acids. Trimming removed 4 bases from V and 3 bases from J, with 8 bases in between. DNA for the CDR3: TGTGCCAGCAGTGGACTGGGAACAGATACGCAGTATTTT. The encoded protein is CASSGLGTDTQYF. Complete variable domain (other parts from reference TRBV2 and TRBJ2-3): EPEVTQTPSHQVTQMGQEVILRCVPISNHLYFYWYRQILGQKVEFLVSFYNNEISEKSEIFDDQFSVERPDGSNFTLKIRSTKLEDSAMYFCASSGLGTDTQYFGPGTRLTVL.

On this clonotype itself: This may arise from a read error, as a much more abundant clone is one base away. The V call is TRBV6-1, the J call TRBJ2-2; unclear D gene. There are 17 residues in the CDR3. Germline V gives CDR1 MNHNS, CDR2 SASEGT. The CDR3 loop reads CVSSEVWQDANTGELFF. In DNA, the CDR3 is TGTGTCAGCAGTGAAGTCTGGCAGGATGCGAACACCGGGGAGCTGTTTTTT.

This clonotype was seen many times. This chain connects TRBV6-2 or TRBV6-3 to TRBJ1-2; D is ambiguous. CDR3 length: 13 amino acids. The germline gives CDR1 MNHEY, CDR2 SVGEGT. V was pared by 4 bases and J by 5 bases, with 11 bases between. The CDR3 loop is CASSFQALYGYTF. CDR3 DNA: TGTGCCAGCAGTTTCCAGGCCCTGTATGGCTACACCTTC.

For this clonotype: This may come from a read error, since a much larger clone is one base off. The genes are TRBV10-3 and TRBJ2-4; a possible D gene is TRBD2 (6 bases). The CDR3 has 15 amino acids. The germline CDR1 and CDR2 sequences are ENHRY and SYGVKD. The CDR3 bases are TGTCCCATCAGTGGAGGGGAAGAGACCAAAAACATTCAGTACTTC. Protein product: CPISGGEETKNIQYF.